This T cell receptor (beta chain) was sequenced in a study of T cells in women clearing cervical HPV infection. This CDR3 spans 15 amino acids. Germline CDR1 reads SGHRS; CDR2 reads YFSETQ. Trimming cost V 0 bases and J 1 base, with 10 bases left between them. As to this clone: The CDR3 end lies 3 residues beyond the end of the read and is filled in from the germline J gene.

Some clones are missing from TCRdb's copy, which holds only in-frame ones; the method was immunoSEQ multiplex PCR. This sample's table has fewer than 40,000 clones. The clonotype originates from a woman between 18 and 69 years old with a cervical HPV16 infection that either progressed to CIN3+ or cleared (not recorded which). Sequencing was carried out using blood buffy coat. The chain carries TRBV5-1 and TRBJ2-5; tentative D call: TRBD2 (5 bases). CDR3 DNA, as far as it was read: TGCGCCAGCAGCTTGGGGATGCGGGTCCAAGAGACC. Translation gives CASSLGMRVQET. The full CDR3 sequence reads CASSLGMRVQETQYF.